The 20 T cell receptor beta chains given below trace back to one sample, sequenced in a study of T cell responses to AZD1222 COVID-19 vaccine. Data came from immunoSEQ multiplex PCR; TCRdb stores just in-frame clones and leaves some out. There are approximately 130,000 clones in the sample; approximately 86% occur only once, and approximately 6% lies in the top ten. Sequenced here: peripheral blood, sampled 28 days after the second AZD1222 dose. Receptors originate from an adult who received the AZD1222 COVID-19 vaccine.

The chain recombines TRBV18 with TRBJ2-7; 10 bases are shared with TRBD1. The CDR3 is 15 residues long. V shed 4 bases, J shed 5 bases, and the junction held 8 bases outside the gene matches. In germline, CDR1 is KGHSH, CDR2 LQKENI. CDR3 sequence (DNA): TGTGCCAGCTCACTACAGACAGGGGGCGCCGACGAGCAGTACTTC. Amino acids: CASSLQTGGADEQYF.

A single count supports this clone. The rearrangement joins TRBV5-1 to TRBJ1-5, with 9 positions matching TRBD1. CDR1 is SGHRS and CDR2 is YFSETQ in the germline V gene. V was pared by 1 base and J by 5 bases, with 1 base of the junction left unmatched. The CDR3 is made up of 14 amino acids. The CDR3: CASSLWTGDQPQHF. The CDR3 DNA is TGCGCCAGCAGCTTGTGGACAGGGGATCAGCCCCAGCATTTT.

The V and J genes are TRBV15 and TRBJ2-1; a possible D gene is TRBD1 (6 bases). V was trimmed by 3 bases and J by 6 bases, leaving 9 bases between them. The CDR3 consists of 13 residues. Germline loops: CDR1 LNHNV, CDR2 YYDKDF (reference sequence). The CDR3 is CATSSLRGNEQFF. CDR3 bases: TGTGCCACCAGCAGCCTCAGGGGCAATGAGCAGTTCTTC.

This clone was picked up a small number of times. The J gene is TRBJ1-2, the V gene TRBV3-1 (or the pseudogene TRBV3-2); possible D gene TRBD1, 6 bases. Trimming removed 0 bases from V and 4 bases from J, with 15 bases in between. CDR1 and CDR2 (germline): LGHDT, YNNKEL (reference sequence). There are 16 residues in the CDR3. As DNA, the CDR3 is TGTGCCAGCAGCCAAGATCTTCTACAGGGTTCCTATGGCTACACCTTC. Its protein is CASSQDLLQGSYGYTF.

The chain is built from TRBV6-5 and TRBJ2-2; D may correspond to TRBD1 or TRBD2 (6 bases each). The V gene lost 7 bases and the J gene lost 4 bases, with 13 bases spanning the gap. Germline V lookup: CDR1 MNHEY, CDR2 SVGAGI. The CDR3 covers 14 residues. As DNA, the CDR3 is TGTGCCAGCACCCGGACAGCGGGCACCGGGGAGCTGTTTTTT. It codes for CASTRTAGTGELFF.

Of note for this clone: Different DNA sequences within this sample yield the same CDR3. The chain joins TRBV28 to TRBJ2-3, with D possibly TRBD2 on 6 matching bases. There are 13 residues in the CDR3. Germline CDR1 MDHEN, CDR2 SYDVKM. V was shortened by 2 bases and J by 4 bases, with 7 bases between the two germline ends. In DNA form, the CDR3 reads TGTGCCAGCAGTTTAGGAGGGGCAGATACGCAGTATTTT. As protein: CASSLGGADTQYF.

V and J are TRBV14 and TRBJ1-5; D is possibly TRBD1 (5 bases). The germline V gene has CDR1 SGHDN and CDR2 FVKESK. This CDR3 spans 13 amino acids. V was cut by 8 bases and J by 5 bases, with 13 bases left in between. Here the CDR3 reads CASSEGADQPQHF. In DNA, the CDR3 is TGTGCCAGCTCGGAAGGGGCTGATCAGCCCCAGCATTTT.

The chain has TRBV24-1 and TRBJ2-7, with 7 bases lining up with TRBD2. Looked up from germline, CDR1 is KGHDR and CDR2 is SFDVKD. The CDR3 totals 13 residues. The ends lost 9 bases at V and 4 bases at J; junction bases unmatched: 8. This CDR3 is CATPAGEMYEQYF. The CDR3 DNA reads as TGTGCCACCCCTGCGGGAGAGATGTACGAGCAGTACTTC.

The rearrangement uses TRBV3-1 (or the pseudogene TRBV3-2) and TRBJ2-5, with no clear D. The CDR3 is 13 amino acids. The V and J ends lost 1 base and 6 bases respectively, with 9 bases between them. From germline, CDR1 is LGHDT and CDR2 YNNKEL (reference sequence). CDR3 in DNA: TGTGCCAGCAGCCAAGTTGGCACCCAGACCCAGTACTTC. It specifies CASSQVGTQTQYF.

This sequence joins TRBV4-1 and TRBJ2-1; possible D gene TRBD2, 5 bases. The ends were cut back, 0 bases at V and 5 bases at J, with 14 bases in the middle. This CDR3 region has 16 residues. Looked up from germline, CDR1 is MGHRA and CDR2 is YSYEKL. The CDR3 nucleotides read TGCGCCAGCAGCCAAGATCGGGTAGCGTCCCACAATGAGCAGTTCTTC. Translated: CASSQDRVASHNEQFF.

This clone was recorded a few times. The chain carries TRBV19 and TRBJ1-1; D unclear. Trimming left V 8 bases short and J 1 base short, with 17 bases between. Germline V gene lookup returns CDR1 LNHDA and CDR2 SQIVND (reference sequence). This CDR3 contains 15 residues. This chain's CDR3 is CASRGIGRRNTEAFF. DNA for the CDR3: TGTGCCAGTCGCGGCATAGGACGGAGGAACACTGAAGCTTTCTTT.

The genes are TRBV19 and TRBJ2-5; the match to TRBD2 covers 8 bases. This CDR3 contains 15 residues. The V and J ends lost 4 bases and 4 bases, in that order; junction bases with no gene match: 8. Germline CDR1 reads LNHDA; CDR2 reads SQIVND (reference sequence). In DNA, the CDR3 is TGTGCCAGTAGTAAGCCGGGACTAGAGGGAGAGACCCAGTACTTC. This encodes CASSKPGLEGETQYF.

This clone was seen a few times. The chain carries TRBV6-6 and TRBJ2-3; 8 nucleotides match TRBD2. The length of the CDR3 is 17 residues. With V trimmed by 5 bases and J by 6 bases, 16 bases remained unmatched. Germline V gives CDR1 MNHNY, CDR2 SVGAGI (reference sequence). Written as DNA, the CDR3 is TGTGCCAGCAGTCCGGGCGCGGGGGGCCGAGGGGTGGATACGCAGTATTTT. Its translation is CASSPGAGGRGVDTQYF.

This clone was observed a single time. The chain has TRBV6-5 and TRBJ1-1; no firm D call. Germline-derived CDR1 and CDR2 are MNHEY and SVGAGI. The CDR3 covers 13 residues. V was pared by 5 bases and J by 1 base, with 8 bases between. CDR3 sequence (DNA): TGTGCCAGCAGTAATAACCAGAACACTGAAGCTTTCTTT. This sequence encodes CASSNNQNTEAFF.

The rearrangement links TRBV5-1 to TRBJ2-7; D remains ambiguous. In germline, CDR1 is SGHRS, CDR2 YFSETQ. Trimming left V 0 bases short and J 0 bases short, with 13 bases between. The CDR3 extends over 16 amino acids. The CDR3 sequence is CASSLAFTSTSYEQYF. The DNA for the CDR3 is TGCGCCAGCAGCTTGGCATTCACCAGTACCTCCTACGAGCAGTACTTC. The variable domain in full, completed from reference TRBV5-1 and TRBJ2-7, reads KAGVTQTPRYLIKTRGQQVTLSCSPISGHRSVSWYQQTPGQGLQFLFEYFSETQRNKGNFPGRFSGRQFSNSRSEMNVSTLELGDSALYLCASSLAFTSTSYEQYFGPGTRLTVT.

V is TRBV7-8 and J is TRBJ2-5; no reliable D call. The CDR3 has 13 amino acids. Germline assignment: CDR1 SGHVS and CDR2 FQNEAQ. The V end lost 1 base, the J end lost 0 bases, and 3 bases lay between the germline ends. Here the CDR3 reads CASSLGNQETQYF. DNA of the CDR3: TGTGCCAGCAGCTTAGGAAACCAAGAGACCCAGTACTTC.

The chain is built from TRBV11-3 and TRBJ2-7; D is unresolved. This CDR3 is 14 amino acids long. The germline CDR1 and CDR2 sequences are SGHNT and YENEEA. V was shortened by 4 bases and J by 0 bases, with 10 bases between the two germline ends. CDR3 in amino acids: CASSSLTVSYEQYF. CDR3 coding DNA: TGTGCCAGCAGCTCACTGACGGTCTCCTACGAGCAGTACTTC.

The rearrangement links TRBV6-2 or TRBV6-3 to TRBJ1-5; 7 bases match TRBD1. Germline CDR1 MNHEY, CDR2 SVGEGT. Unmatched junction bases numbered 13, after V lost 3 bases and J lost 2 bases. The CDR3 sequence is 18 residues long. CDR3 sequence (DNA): TGTGCCAGCAGTTATAGGCTTCTCCGGGACAGTGGCAATCAGCCCCAGCATTTT. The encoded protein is CASSYRLLRDSGNQPQHF.

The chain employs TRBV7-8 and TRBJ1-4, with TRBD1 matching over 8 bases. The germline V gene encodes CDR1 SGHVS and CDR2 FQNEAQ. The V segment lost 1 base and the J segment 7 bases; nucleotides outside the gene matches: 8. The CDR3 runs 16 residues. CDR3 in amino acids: CASSLVRTGKAEKLFF. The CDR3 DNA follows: TGTGCCAGCAGCTTAGTCCGGACAGGGAAAGCTGAAAAACTGTTTTTT.

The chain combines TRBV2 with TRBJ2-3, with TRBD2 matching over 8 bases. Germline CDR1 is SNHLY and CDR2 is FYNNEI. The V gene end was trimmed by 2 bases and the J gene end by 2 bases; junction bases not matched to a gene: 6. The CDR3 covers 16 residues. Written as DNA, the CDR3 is TGTGCCAGCAGTGAACGAGTAGCGGGACTCACAGATACGCAGTATTTT. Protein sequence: CASSERVAGLTDTQYF.